These 8 T cell receptor beta chains were sequenced from one sample in a study of T cells after yellow fever vaccination. TCRdb ran MiXCR on the 5' RACE reads and lists one entry per CDR3 protein. The table includes about 550,000 distinct CDR3 sequences, 15% to 20% detected once. Sequences were derived from PBMCs, sampled 15 days after the yellow fever booster vaccination. The receptors were sampled from a man under 40 who received the YFV17D yellow fever vaccine.

A few counts support this clonotype. The chain links TRBV5-1 to TRBJ2-1, with D tentatively TRBD2 (5 bases). The germline gives CDR1 SGHRS, CDR2 YFSETQ. The CDR3 runs to 14 residues. Deletions cut 0 bases from V and 8 bases from J, with 12 bases between. The CDR3 loop is CASSLGTHGDEQFF. Here the CDR3 DNA reads TGCGCCAGCAGCTTGGGGACTCACGGGGATGAGCAGTTCTTC.

The CDR3 DNA sequence: TGTGCCAGCAGCCAAGTTAGCGGGAGGAGGTCCGGGGAGCTGTTTTTT. Protein sequence: CASSQVSGRRSGELFF. The chain employs TRBV3-1 and TRBJ2-2; the match to TRBD2 covers 10 bases. After removal of 1 base from V and 6 bases from J, the junction contained 5 bases not matched to a gene. The CDR3 covers 16 residues. The V gene's germline CDR1 is LGHDT and CDR2 YNNKEL (reference sequence).

For this clonotype: An end of the junction differs from the germline gene, which may be a read error. The chain recombines TRBV29-1 with TRBJ2-7; 7 bases map to TRBD1. This CDR3 region has 14 residues. Looked up from germline, CDR1 is SQVTM and CDR2 is ANQGSEA. For the CDR3, the DNA is TGCAGCGTCGAAGGGGACAGCGAACGCTACGAGCAGTACTTC. This codes for CSVEGDSERYEQYF.

The chain couples TRBV19 to TRBJ1-3; D unclear. The ends were cut back, 3 bases at V and 2 bases at J, with 5 bases in the middle. Germline CDR1 reads LNHDA; CDR2 reads SQIVND (reference sequence). This CDR3 region has 13 residues. CDR3 DNA sequence: TGTGCCAGTAGTATTGGGCCTGGAAACACCATATATTTT. This codes for CASSIGPGNTIYF.

This clonotype has a handful of counts. The V gene is TRBV5-6, the J gene TRBJ2-7; a possible D gene is TRBD1 (6 bases). V lost 4 bases and J lost 2, with 16 bases in between. CDR3 length equals 15 residues. CDR1 is SGHDT and CDR2 is YYEEEE in the germline V gene. The CDR3 bases are TGTGCCAGCAGCAACCGGGACATAGAAACCTACGAGCAGTACTTC. This encodes CASSNRDIETYEQYF.

A few counts support this clonotype. This chain uses TRBV10-3 with TRBJ2-5, with 8 positions matching TRBD1. The CDR3 has 15 amino acids. CDR1 ENHRY and CDR2 SYGVKD come from the germline V gene. Trimming at V came to 3 bases and at J to 1 base, leaving 4 bases not matched to a gene. This CDR3 reads CAISDLDRGQETQYF. As DNA, the CDR3 is TGTGCCATCAGTGATCTCGACAGGGGCCAAGAGACCCAGTACTTC.

This clonotype came up a few times. This rearrangement joins TRBV29-1 to TRBJ2-1; maybe TRBD2 (6 bases). The germline gives CDR1 SQVTM, CDR2 ANQGSEA. The CDR3 runs 16 residues. V dropped 0 bases and J dropped 0 bases, with 12 bases sitting between them. DNA for the CDR3: TGCAGCGTTGAAGAAGGGCTCGGGGGCTCCTACAATGAGCAGTTCTTC. Protein: CSVEEGLGGSYNEQFF.

This clonotype was picked up a small number of times. The CDR3 reads CASSRKPLNEKLFF. For the CDR3, the DNA is TGTGCCAGCAGCAGAAAGCCTCTTAATGAAAAACTGTTTTTT. The chain combines TRBV6-5 with TRBJ1-4; no definite D call. CDR3 size: 14 residues. V was pared by 6 bases and J by 4 bases, with 12 bases between. From germline, CDR1 is MNHEY and CDR2 SVGAGI.